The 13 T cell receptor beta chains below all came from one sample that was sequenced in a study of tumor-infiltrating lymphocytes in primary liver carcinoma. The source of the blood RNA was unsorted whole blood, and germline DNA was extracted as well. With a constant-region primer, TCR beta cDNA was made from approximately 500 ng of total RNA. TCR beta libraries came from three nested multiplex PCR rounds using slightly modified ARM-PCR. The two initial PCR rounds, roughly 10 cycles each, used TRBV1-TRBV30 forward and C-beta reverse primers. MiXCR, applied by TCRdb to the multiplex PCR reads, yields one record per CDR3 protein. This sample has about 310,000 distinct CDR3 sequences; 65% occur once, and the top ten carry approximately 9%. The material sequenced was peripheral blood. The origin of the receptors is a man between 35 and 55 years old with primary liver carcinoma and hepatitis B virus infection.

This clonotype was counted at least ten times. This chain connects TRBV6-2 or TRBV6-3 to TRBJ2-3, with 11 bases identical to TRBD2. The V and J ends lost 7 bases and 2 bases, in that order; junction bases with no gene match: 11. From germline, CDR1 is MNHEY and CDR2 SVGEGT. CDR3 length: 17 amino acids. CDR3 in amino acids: CASNPGTSGETTDTQYF. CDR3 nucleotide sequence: TGTGCCAGCAACCCAGGGACTAGCGGAGAAACCACAGATACGCAGTATTTT.

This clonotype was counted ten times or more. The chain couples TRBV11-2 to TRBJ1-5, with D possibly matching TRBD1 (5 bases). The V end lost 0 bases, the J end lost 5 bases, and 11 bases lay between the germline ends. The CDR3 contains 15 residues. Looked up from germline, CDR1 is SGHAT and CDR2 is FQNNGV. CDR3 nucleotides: TGTGCCAGCAGCTTAGAGGGCAGGGAGGATCAGCCCCAGCATTTT. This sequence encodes CASSLEGREDQPQHF.

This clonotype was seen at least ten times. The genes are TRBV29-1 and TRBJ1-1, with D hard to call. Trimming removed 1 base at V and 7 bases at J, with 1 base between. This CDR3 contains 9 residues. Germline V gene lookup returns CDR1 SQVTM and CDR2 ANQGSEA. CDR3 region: CSVEGEAFF. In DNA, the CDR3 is TGCAGCGTTGAAGGTGAAGCTTTCTTT.

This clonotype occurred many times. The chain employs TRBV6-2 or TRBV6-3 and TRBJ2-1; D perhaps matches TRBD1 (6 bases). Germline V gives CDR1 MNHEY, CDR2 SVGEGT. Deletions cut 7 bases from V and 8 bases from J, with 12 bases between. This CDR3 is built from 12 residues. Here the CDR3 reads CASTQGYDEQFF. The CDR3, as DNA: TGTGCCAGCACCCAGGGGTACGATGAGCAGTTCTTC.

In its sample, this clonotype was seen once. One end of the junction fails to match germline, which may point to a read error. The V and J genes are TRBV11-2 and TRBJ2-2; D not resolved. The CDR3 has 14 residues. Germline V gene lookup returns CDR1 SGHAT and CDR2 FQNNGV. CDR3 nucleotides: TGTGCCGGCAGCACAGAGTCGGACACCGGGGAGCTGTTTTTT. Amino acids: CAGSTESDTGELFF.

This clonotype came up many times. The CDR3 DNA follows: TGTGCCAGCAGTGAATTTGTGGGAGCGCCCGCAAAGCAGTACTTC. Translated, it gives CASSEFVGAPAKQYF. The chain joins TRBV6-1 to TRBJ2-7, with D perhaps matching TRBD2 (5 bases). The V end lost 2 bases, the J end lost 8 bases, and 19 bases lay between the germline ends. The CDR3 spans 15 residues. Germline values: CDR1 MNHNS, CDR2 SASEGT.

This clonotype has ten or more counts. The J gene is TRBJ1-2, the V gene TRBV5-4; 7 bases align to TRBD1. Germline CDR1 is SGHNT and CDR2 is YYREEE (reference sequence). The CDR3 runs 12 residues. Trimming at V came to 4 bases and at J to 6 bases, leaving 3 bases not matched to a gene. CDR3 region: CASSLGQDGYTF. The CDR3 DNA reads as TGTGCCAGCAGCCTCGGACAGGATGGCTACACCTTC.

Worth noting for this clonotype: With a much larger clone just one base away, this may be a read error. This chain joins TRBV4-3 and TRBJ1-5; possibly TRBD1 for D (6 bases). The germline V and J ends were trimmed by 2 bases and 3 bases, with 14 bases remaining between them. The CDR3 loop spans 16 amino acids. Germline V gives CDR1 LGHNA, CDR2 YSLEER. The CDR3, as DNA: TGCGCCAGCAGCCAAAACCTGACAGGATTCAATCAGCCCCAGCATTTT. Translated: CASSQNLTGFNQPQHF.

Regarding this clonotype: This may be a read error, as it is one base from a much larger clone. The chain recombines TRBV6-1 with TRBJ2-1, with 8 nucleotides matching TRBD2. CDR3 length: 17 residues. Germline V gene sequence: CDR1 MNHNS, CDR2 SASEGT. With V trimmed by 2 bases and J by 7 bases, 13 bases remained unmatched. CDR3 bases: TGTGCCAGCAGTGAAACTTTAACGAGACTAGCGTGTAATGAGCAGTTCTTC. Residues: CASSETLTRLACNEQFF.

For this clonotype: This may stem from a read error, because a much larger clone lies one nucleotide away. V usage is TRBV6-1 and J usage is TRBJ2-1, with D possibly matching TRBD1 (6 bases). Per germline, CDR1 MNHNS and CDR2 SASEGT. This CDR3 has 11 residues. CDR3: CARSEGVRKFF. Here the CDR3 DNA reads TGTGCCAGAAGTGAGGGGGTTAGGAAGTTCTTC.

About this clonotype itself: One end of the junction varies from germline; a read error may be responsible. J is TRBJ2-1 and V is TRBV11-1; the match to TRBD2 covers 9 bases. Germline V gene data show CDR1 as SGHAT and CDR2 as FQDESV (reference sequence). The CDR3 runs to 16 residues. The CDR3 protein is CTSGPIAGAYYNEQFF. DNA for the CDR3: TGTACCAGCGGCCCCATAGCGGGAGCGTATTACAATGAACAGTTCTTC.

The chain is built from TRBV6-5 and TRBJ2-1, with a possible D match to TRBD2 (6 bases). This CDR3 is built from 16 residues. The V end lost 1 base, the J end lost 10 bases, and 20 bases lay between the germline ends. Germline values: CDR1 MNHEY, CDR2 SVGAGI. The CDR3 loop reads CASSYFDGSASYEQFF. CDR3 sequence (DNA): TGTGCCAGCAGTTACTTCGACGGGAGTGCGTCCTACGAGCAGTTCTTC.

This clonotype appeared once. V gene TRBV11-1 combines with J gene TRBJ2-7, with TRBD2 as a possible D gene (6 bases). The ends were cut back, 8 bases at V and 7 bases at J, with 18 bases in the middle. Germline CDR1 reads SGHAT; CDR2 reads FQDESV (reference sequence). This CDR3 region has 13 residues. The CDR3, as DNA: TGTGCCAGCGAGCGTGGAGGGGTGCCGGAGCAGTACTTC. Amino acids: CASERGGVPEQYF. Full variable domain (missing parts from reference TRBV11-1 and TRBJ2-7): EAEVAQSPRYKITEKSQAVAFWCDPISGHATLYWYRQILGQGPELLVQFQDESVVDDSQLPKDRFSAERLKGVDSTLKIQPAELGDSAMYLCASERGGVPEQYFGPGTRLTVT.